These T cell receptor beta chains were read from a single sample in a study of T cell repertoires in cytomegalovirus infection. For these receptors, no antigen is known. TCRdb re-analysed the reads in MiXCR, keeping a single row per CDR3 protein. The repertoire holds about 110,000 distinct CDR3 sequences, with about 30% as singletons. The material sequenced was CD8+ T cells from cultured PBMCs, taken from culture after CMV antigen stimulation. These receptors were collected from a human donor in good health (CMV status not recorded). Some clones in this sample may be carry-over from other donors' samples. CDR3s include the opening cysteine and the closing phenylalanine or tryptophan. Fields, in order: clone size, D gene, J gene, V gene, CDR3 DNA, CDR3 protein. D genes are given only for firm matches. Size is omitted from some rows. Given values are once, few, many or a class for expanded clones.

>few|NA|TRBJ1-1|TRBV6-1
TGTGCCAGCAGTGAAGCCTGGAACACTGAAGCTTTCTTT
CASSEAWNTEAFF
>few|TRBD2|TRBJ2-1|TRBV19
TGTGCCAGTAGTATACTCCGGGGGGGCACCGATGAGCAGTTCTTC
CASSILRGGTDEQFF
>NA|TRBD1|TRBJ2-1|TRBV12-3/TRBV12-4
TGTGCCAGCAGTTCCCCTGGGGCAGGGGGCAATGAGCAGTTCTTC
CASSSPGAGGNEQFF
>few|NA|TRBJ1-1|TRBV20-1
TGCAGTGCTAGGAGCCGGAAGGCGAACACTGAAGCTTTCTTT
CSARSRKANTEAFF
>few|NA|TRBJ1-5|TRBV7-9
TGTGCCAGCAGCTTAGCGTCGTGGCCCCAGCATTTT
CASSLASWPQHF
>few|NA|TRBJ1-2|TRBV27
TGTGCCAGCAGTTTATTGGGAAACTATGGCTACACCTTC
CASSLLGNYGYTF
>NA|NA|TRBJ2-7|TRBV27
TGTGCCAGCACCTACTGGTTGGGGTCCCACGAGCAGTACTTC
CASTYWLGSHEQYF
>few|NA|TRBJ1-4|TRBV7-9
TGTGCCAGCAGCCCGGACAGCCTAAATGAAAAACTGTTTTTT
CASSPDSLNEKLFF
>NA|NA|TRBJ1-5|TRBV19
TGTGCCAGTCACGGGGGAGAAGGGGGCAATCAGCCCCAGCATTTT
CASHGGEGGNQPQHF
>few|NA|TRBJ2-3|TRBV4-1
TGCGCCAGCAGCCAAGAGATGCGACACGGCACAGATACGCAGTATTTT
CASSQEMRHGTDTQYF
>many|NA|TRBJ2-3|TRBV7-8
TGTGCCAGCAGCTTGATCGCAGATACGCAGTATTTT
CASSLIADTQYF
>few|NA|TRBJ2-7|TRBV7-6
TGTGCCAGCAGCCGAGAGGGGAACTCCTACGAGCAGTACTTC
CASSREGNSYEQYF
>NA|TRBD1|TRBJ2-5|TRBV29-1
TGCAGCTTCCCGACAGGGAATGTGGAGACCCAGTACTTC
CSFPTGNVETQYF
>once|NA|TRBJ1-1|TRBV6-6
TGTGCCAGCGGGGCTTTGCCGAACACTGAAGCTTTCTTT
CASGALPNTEAFF
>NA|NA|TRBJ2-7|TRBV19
TGTGCCAGTAGACCACCCTGGCTAGGAGAGCAGTACTTC
CASRPPWLGEQYF
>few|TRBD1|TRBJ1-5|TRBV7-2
TGTGCCAGCAGCCTGGACAGGGTGGGCTATCAGCCCCAGCATTTT
CASSLDRVGYQPQHF
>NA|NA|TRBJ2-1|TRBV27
TGTGCCAGCAGTTTTGGCTGGGACAATGAGCAGTTCTTC
CASSFGWDNEQFF
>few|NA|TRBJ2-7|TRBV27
TGTGCCAGCAGTCTGGGAGCCAGAATGGGCGAGCAGTACTTC
CASSLGARMGEQYF
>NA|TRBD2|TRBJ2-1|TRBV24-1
TGTGCCACCAGTAGCGGGGGGCTCTACAATGAGCAGTTCTTC
CATSSGGLYNEQFF
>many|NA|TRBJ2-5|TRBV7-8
TGTGCCAGCAGCTTAGGATTACAGGGTGGGGAGACCCAGTACTTC
CASSLGLQGGETQYF
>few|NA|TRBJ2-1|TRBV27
TGTGCCAGCAGTTTTATCCCCTACAATGAGCAGTTCTTC
CASSFIPYNEQFF
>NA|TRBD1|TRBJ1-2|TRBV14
TGTGCCAGCAGCCAAGAGGGACAGGAGGGCTATGGCTACACCTTC
CASSQEGQEGYGYTF
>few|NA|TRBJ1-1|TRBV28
TGTGCCAGCAGTTATCTGGGAAACACTGAAGCTTTCTTT
CASSYLGNTEAFF
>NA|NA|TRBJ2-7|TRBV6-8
TGTGCCAGCCATGAGGCAGGTCACGAGCAGTACTTC
CASHEAGHEQYF
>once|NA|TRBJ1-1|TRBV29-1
TGCAGCGTTGACCACCTTGGGGCTTTCTTT
CSVDHLGAFF
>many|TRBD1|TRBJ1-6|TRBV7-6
TGTGCCAGCAGCTTAGCTCAAGGGGACAGCCTCTATAATTCACCCCTCCACTTT
CASSLAQGDSLYNSPLHF
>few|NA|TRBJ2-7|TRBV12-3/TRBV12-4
TGTGCCAGCAGTTTAGCCAATCACGAGCAGTACTTC
CASSLANHEQYF
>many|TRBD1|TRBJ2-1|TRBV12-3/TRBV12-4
TGTGCCAGCAGCTTACGCACAGGGGGCGCCTACAATGAGCAGTTCTTC
CASSLRTGGAYNEQFF
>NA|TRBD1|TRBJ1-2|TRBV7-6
TGTGCCAGCAGCTCGCCGGACAGGGATGGCTACACCTTC
CASSSPDRDGYTF
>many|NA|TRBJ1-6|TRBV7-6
TGTGCCAGCAGCCCGGGGGCGTTGGAGGTCTATAATTCACCCCTCCACTTT
CASSPGALEVYNSPLHF
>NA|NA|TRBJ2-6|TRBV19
TGTGCCAGTACCCCTTGGGGCTCTGGGGCCAACGTCCTGACTTTC
CASTPWGSGANVLTF
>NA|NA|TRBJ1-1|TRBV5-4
TGTGCCAGCAGACACCAGGGAAACACTGAAGCTTTCTTT
CASRHQGNTEAFF
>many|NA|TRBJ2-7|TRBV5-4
TGTGCCAGCAGCTTGAGTTGGGGCACCTACGAGCAGTACTTC
CASSLSWGTYEQYF
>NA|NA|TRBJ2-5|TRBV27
TGTGCCAGCGGACACCAAGAGACCCAGTACTTC
CASGHQETQYF
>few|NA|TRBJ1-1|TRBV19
TGTGCCAGTAGTATAGATCTCGGGAACACTGAAGCTTTCTTT
CASSIDLGNTEAFF
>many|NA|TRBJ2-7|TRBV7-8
TGTGCCAGCAGCTCATTACTCAGGGAAAACTACGAGCAGTACTTC
CASSSLLRENYEQYF
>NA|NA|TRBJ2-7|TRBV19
TGTGCCAGTAGTTTCGGGACCGACGAGCAGTACTTC
CASSFGTDEQYF
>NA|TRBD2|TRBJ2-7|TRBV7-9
TGTGCCAGCAGCCTAGAGGGAGGGAACGAGCAGTACTTC
CASSLEGGNEQYF
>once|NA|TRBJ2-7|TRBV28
TGTGCCAGCAGTTTATACCCTGGGGCCTCCTACGAGCAGTACTTC
CASSLYPGASYEQYF
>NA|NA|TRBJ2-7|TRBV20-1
TGCAGTGCTGGCGAGGGGGTTACCTACGAGCAGTACTTC
CSAGEGVTYEQYF
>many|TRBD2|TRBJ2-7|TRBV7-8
TGTGCCAGCAGCCCTGGGACTAGCGGGAGCTACGAGCAGTACTTC
CASSPGTSGSYEQYF
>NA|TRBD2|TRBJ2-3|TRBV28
TGTGCCAGCAGTTTACTGCAGCTAGCGGAGACCTCAGATACGCAGTATTTT
CASSLLQLAETSDTQYF